This T cell receptor (beta chain) was sequenced during a study of quantifying T cell responses using KT2 cells. Turning to the study itself: TCR alpha and beta constant-region primers primed reverse transcription of RNA. Findings of the study overall: Counts of KT2 alpha and beta sequences rose linearly with the number of KT2 cells added. Very high KT2 spike-in numbers caused saturation in KT2 sequence detection.

This clonotype is medium-sized within its sample. The antigen is not known. Trimming pared 10 bases from V and 2 bases from J, leaving 13 bases between. The CDR3 covers 13 residues. Germline V gene data show CDR1 as SGHAT and CDR2 as FQNNGV. A single-stranded UMI oligo with SP2 sequence was ligated to cDNA 3' ends. The first PCR ran approximately 4 cycles with an equimolar RC1.1 and RC1.2 beta primer mix. MiXCR, applied by TCRdb to the UMI-ligation and nested PCR reads, yields one record per CDR3 protein. The profile shows about 41,000 distinct CDR3 sequences, over 15% of them singletons. KT2, a clone with a known TCR, was spiked into unfractionated PBMC. KT2 cells were mixed with fixed PBMC numbers at varying ratios.

The clonotype was recovered from a human donor. The gene calls are TRBV11-2 and TRBJ2-3, with D unclear. The sequenced material came from PBMCs spiked with cells of the T cell clone KT2. The CDR3 is CATSDWTTDTQYF. The CDR3 DNA reads as TGTGCCACCAGTGACTGGACCACAGATACGCAGTATTTT.